Following are 26 T cell receptor beta chains from one sample sequenced in a study of cytomegalovirus exposure and HLA in healthy donors. Sequencing was performed with immunoSEQ multiplex PCR; in TCRdb, only in-frame clones are kept and a portion is missing. There are around 220,000 clones in the sample; around nine tenths occur only once, and around 3% lies in the top ten. Sequenced sample: PBMCs. All receptors derive from a woman aged 18-29 years in good health and CMV-seronegative.

The chain uses TRBV2 and TRBJ2-7; 7 positions agree with TRBD1. This CDR3 region has 15 residues. The trim removed 2 bases at V and 2 bases at J, leaving 6 bases unmatched. The V gene's germline CDR1 is SNHLY and CDR2 FYNNEI. For the CDR3, the DNA is TGTGCCAGCAGTGAACTTGAGGGGGCCGCCTACGAGCAGTACTTC. Translation gives CASSELEGAAYEQYF.

The gene calls are TRBV7-8 and TRBJ2-3; 9 nucleotides line up with TRBD1. V trimming: 4 bases; J trimming: 4 bases; junction bases outside the gene matches: 9. Germline loops: CDR1 SGHVS, CDR2 FQNEAQ. The CDR3 is 16 residues long. The CDR3 loop is CASSSRTGVPPDTQYF. The DNA for the CDR3 is TGTGCCAGCAGCTCAAGGACAGGGGTTCCTCCAGATACGCAGTATTTT.

The chain is built from TRBV27 and TRBJ2-7; 8 bases are a match to TRBD1. The CDR3 runs 12 residues. V lost 8 bases, J lost 5 bases, and 5 bases stayed unmatched. Germline V CDR1 and CDR2: MNHEY, SMNVEV (reference sequence). The chain's CDR3 is CASSDRVHEQYF. The CDR3 DNA reads as TGTGCCAGCTCGGACAGGGTCCACGAGCAGTACTTC.

The chain has TRBV11-2 and TRBJ2-5; D perhaps matches TRBD1 (6 bases). The CDR3 sequence is 15 residues long. CDR1 SGHAT and CDR2 FQNNGV come from the germline V gene. With 4 bases removed from V and 2 bases from J, the gap between germline ends came to 14 bases. The CDR3 coding sequence is TGTGCCAGCAGCTCATGGGAGACAGGACAAGAGACCCAGTACTTC. Protein product: CASSSWETGQETQYF.

This clone came up once. J is TRBJ2-3 and V is TRBV5-1, with D possibly TRBD2 on 5 matching bases. Trimming pared 2 bases from V and 2 bases from J, leaving 12 bases between. The CDR3 covers 15 residues. Germline V gene sequence: CDR1 SGHRS, CDR2 YFSETQ. The CDR3 DNA sequence: TGCGCCAGCAGCTTACAGAATGACTACACAGATACGCAGTATTTT. This gives the protein CASSLQNDYTDTQYF.

The V gene is TRBV14, the J gene TRBJ1-2, with 9 bases matching TRBD1. The CDR3 length is 16 residues. With 1 base clipped from V and 4 bases from J, the junction kept 7 bases outside the gene matches. Germline V gives CDR1 SGHDN, CDR2 FVKESK. The CDR3 region has the DNA TGTGCCAGCAGCCAAGTCCCGGGACAGGGAGGCTATGGCTACACCTTC. Residues: CASSQVPGQGGYGYTF.

This chain links TRBV19 with TRBJ1-1; D ambiguous. CDR3 size: 15 residues. V was trimmed by 1 base and J by 10 bases, leaving 19 bases between them. Germline loops: CDR1 LNHDA, CDR2 SQIVND (reference sequence). The CDR3 DNA is TGTGCCAGTAGTATAGTTCCAGACAACTCGCGGGGAGCTTTCTTT. It translates to CASSIVPDNSRGAFF.

This chain links TRBV28 with TRBJ2-5; 7 bases line up with TRBD1. This CDR3 has 13 amino acids. Germline V gene sequence: CDR1 MDHEN, CDR2 SYDVKM. The V segment lost 6 bases and the J segment 7 bases; nucleotides outside the gene matches: 8. CDR3 bases: TGTGCCAGCAGCTCACAGGGGACGAGGACCCAGTACTTC. Protein product: CASSSQGTRTQYF.

The chain uses TRBV4-2 and TRBJ2-5; D call uncertain. Germline V lookup: CDR1 LGHNA, CDR2 YNFKEQ. CDR3 size: 15 residues. Trimming took off 1 base at V and 1 base at J, with 10 bases between the two ends. DNA for the CDR3: TGTGCCAGCAGCCAAGTAGGCGGCGTCCAAGAGACCCAGTACTTC. The encoded protein is CASSQVGGVQETQYF.

The gene calls are TRBV4-3 and TRBJ2-3, with a weak D call TRBD1 (5 bases). CDR3 length equals 15 residues. Germline V gene lookup returns CDR1 LGHNA and CDR2 YSLEER. The ends were cut back, 4 bases at V and 3 bases at J, with 14 bases in the middle. The DNA of the CDR3 is TGCGCCAGCAGCCCTGGTGGGGCGCTAACAGATACGCAGTATTTT. Translating gives CASSPGGALTDTQYF.

The chain couples TRBV18 to TRBJ2-7; TRBD1 agrees at 8 bases. The J segment lost 3 bases and the V segment lost 4 bases, leaving 5 bases of the junction unmatched. CDR1 and CDR2 from the germline V gene are KGHSH and LQKENI. This CDR3 region has 14 residues. CDR3 sequence reads: CASSLGQGVYEQYF. As DNA, the CDR3 is TGTGCCAGCTCACTTGGACAGGGAGTCTACGAGCAGTACTTC.

The chain couples TRBV19 to TRBJ2-5; 16 bases fit TRBD2. J was trimmed by 0 bases and V by 6 bases; bases with no gene match: 1. Germline CDR1 is LNHDA and CDR2 is SQIVND (reference sequence). CDR3 length: 16 residues. The CDR3 DNA reads TGTGCCAGTAGGGGACTAGCGGGAGGGAACCAAGAGACCCAGTACTTC. It encodes CASRGLAGGNQETQYF.

The gene calls are TRBV6-1 and TRBJ2-1, with 13 bases matching TRBD2. V was pared by 7 bases and J by 9 bases, with 6 bases of the junction left unmatched. Germline values: CDR1 MNHNS, CDR2 SASEGT. The CDR3 has 14 amino acids. CDR3 in amino acids: CASTGLAGVGEQFF. The CDR3 bases are TGTGCCAGCACCGGACTAGCGGGAGTTGGTGAGCAGTTCTTC.

The V and J genes are TRBV4-2 and TRBJ1-2; 9 bases are shared with TRBD1. Trimming took 0 bases from V and 4 from J; bases not matched to a gene: 18. The CDR3 is 20 amino acids. CDR1 is LGHNA and CDR2 is YNFKEQ in the germline V gene. The CDR3 DNA is TGTGCCAGCAGCCAAGATCTGACCGGGCCGGACAGGGGAAGGTTCTATGGCTACACCTTC. It encodes CASSQDLTGPDRGRFYGYTF.

This clone was observed a single time. The V gene is TRBV28, the J gene TRBJ1-2; no definite D call. Trimming took 2 bases from V and 4 from J, leaving 8 bases between them. The germline V gene has CDR1 MDHEN and CDR2 SYDVKM. The length of the CDR3 is 13 residues. CDR3 bases: TGTGCCAGCAGTTTACCCGGGTTCTATGGCTACACCTTC. Its translation: CASSLPGFYGYTF.

The chain joins TRBV2 to TRBJ2-7, with TRBD2 matching 11 bases. Germline CDR1 is SNHLY and CDR2 is FYNNEI. The CDR3 consists of 14 residues. J gave up 2 bases and V 6 bases, and 3 bases lay outside the gene matches. CDR3 in amino acids: CASSGTSGAYEQYF. CDR3 nucleotide sequence: TGTGCCAGCAGCGGGACTAGCGGAGCCTACGAGCAGTACTTC.

The rearrangement joins TRBV10-1 to TRBJ2-1, with TRBD2 identical over 9 bases. The length of the CDR3 is 14 residues. With 10 bases clipped from V and 5 bases from J, the junction kept 9 bases outside the gene matches. Germline values: CDR1 WNHNN, CDR2 SYGVQD (reference sequence). The CDR3 bases are TGCGCCACCAGGTTGCAGCGGGAGGACAATGAGCAGTTCTTC. This encodes CATRLQREDNEQFF.

V gene TRBV28 combines with J gene TRBJ2-7; possibly TRBD2 for D (6 bases). CDR1 and CDR2 (germline): MDHEN, SYDVKM. V dropped 4 bases and J dropped 9 bases, with 13 bases sitting between them. This CDR3 contains 12 residues. CDR3: CASSYSEGRQYF. CDR3 in DNA: TGTGCCAGCAGTTACTCGGAGGGGAGGCAGTACTTC.

J is TRBJ2-7 and V is TRBV19; a possible D gene is TRBD1 (6 bases). The CDR3 extends over 15 amino acids. V lost 5 bases and J 3 bases, leaving 17 bases between the germline ends. Germline V gives CDR1 LNHDA, CDR2 SQIVND (reference sequence). Here the CDR3 reads CASSARDKGNYEQYF. The DNA of the CDR3 is TGTGCCAGTAGTGCCCGGGACAAGGGCAACTACGAGCAGTACTTC. Combining the CDR3 with reference TRBV19 and TRBJ2-7 gives the whole variable domain DGGITQSPKYLFRKEGQNVTLSCEQNLNHDAMYWYRQDPGQGLRLIYYSQIVNDFQKGDIAEGYSVSREKKESFPLTVTSAQKNPTAFYLCASSARDKGNYEQYFGPGTRLTVT.

The chain combines TRBV2 with TRBJ1-2; 9 bases line up with TRBD1. J gave up 2 bases and V 7 bases, and 8 bases lay outside the gene matches. CDR3 size: 15 residues. CDR1 and CDR2 from the germline V gene are SNHLY and FYNNEI. The CDR3 region has the DNA TGTGCCAGCATCCGGACAGGGGCAGGAAACTATGGCTACACCTTC. This encodes CASIRTGAGNYGYTF.

The gene calls are TRBV9 and TRBJ1-2; 9 positions match TRBD1. CDR3 length: 16 residues. Unmatched junction bases numbered 10, after V lost 3 bases and J lost 4 bases. CDR1 and CDR2 from the germline V gene are SGDLS and YYNGEE. The CDR3 nucleotides are TGTGCCAGCAGCGGTCCGTGGACAGGGGTTAGCTATGGCTACACCTTC. It codes for CASSGPWTGVSYGYTF.

V and J are TRBV7-4 and TRBJ2-1, with unresolved D. The CDR3 sequence is 15 residues long. The V gene's germline CDR1 is SGHVT and CDR2 SQSDAQ. Trimming left V 2 bases short and J 8 bases short, with 16 bases between. The CDR3 DNA follows: TGTGCCAGCAGCTTATGCATCCTAGATTGGCATGAGCAGTTCTTC. It specifies CASSLCILDWHEQFF.

J is TRBJ2-5 and V is TRBV7-9; the match to TRBD1 covers 9 bases. Looked up from germline, CDR1 is SEHNR and CDR2 is FQNEAQ (reference sequence). Germline trimming cut 8 bases from V and 0 bases from J; bases unmatched to any gene: 7. The CDR3 loop spans 15 amino acids. CDR3 residues: CASSPGTGYQETQYF. DNA for the CDR3: TGTGCCAGCTCCCCCGGGACAGGGTACCAAGAGACCCAGTACTTC.

The chain combines TRBV11-3 with TRBJ2-1; 7 nucleotides match TRBD2. With 5 bases clipped from V and 6 bases from J, the junction kept 10 bases outside the gene matches. Per the germline V gene, CDR1 is SGHNT and CDR2 is YENEEA. The CDR3 runs 15 residues. In nucleotides, the CDR3 is TGTGCCAGCAGCCTATACGGGGGAGGGTCCAATGAGCAGTTCTTC. As protein: CASSLYGGGSNEQFF.

This chain uses TRBV10-2 with TRBJ2-3; D is possibly TRBD1 (5 bases). The V gene lost 7 bases and the J gene lost 4 bases, with 12 bases spanning the gap. CDR3 length: 13 residues. The germline gives CDR1 WSHSY, CDR2 SAAADI. The CDR3 bases are TGCGCCAGCAAAAAGGGGTTGGCAGATACGCAGTATTTT. Its protein is CASKKGLADTQYF.

This rearrangement joins TRBV2 to TRBJ2-1; 13 nucleotides match TRBD2. Germline lookup yields CDR1 SNHLY and CDR2 FYNNEI. The junction had 2 bases not matched to a gene; V was cut back by 4 bases and J by 8 bases. There are 14 residues in the CDR3. CDR3 loop: CASSVGLAGDEQFF. The CDR3, as DNA: TGTGCCAGCAGTGTAGGACTAGCGGGAGATGAGCAGTTCTTC.